This note documents a single T cell receptor beta chain sequence. Its antigen remains unknown. These data belong to a study of cytomegalovirus exposure and HLA in healthy donors. Findings and limits, study-wide: A further, later analysis showed that HLA-associated TCR beta chains (compared with equally common others) were more clonally expanded.

Trimming removed 3 bases at V and 4 bases at J, with 7 bases between. This CDR3 has 12 residues. Germline V CDR1 and CDR2: SGDLS, YYNGEE. Primers included in the PCR were 60 Vbeta and 13 Jbeta primers. Repertoires were generated with immunoSEQ multiplex PCR, while TCRdb's copy carries only in-frame clones and drops some. Of about 67,000 clones in the sample, 65% to 70% were seen once. The chain carries TRBV9 and TRBJ1-2, with D hard to call. Sequenced: PBMCs. This TCR was recovered from a woman aged 25 to 45 in good health and CMV-seronegative. CDR3 sequence: CASSDDFYGYTF. Here the CDR3 DNA reads TGTGCCAGCAGCGACGACTTCTATGGCTACACCTTC. Full variable domain (rest looked up from reference TRBV9 and TRBJ1-2): DSGVTQTPKHLITATGQRVTLRCSPRSGDLSVYWYQQSLDQGLQFLIQYYNGEERAKGNILERFSAQQFPDLHSELNLSSLELGDSALYFCASSDDFYGYTFGSGTRLTVV.